This T cell receptor beta chain was identified during a study of shared clonotypes between healthy human individuals. Study in general: Used for every donor were three CD4 naive, three CD4 memory, two CD8 naive and one CD8 memory plate.

Assay: immunoSEQ multiplex PCR; the TCRdb copy retains only in-frame clones and omits some. The data show roughly 1,500,000 clones, with approximately 98.5% seen just once and 0.36% held by the top ten. Remarks on this clone: Antigen specificity is unknown.

The CDR3 extends over 13 amino acids. V was pared by 7 bases and J by 8 bases, with 15 bases between. The germline V gene encodes CDR1 SNHLY and CDR2 FYNNEI. Findings and limits, study-wide: Shared across four donors were around 5% of the naive CD4 clonotypes. Lower generation probabilities were found for non-shared clonotypes than for those shared by all four donors. The study generally estimated greater richness for naive than memory subsets.

The clonotype originates from a man aged 30 to 45 in good health. Sequenced sample: naive CD4+ T cells sorted from blood. The subset is: CD45RA+ positively selected. The chain combines TRBV2 with TRBJ2-4; D unresolved. CDR3 in amino acids: CASKASSSDIQYF. The CDR3 DNA sequence: TGTGCCAGCAAGGCTAGTTCGAGTGACATTCAGTACTTC.